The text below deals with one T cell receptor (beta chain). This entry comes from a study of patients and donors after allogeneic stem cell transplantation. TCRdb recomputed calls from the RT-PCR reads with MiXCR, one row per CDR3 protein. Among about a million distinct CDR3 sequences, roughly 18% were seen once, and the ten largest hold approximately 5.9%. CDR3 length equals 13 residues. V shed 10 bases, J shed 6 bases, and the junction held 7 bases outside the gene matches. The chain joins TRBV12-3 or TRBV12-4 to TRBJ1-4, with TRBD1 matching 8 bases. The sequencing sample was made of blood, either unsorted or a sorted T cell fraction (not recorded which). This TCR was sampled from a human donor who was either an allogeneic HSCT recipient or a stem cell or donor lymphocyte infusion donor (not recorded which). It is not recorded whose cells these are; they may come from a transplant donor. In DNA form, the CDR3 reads TGTGCCACCCAGGGGGCTACAGATGAAAAACTGTTTTTT. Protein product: CATQGATDEKLFF.